The 22 T cell receptor beta chains reported below all come from one sample, sequenced in a study of shared clonotypes between healthy human individuals. The assay was immunoSEQ multiplex PCR, and TCRdb's table has in-frame clones only and misses some. This table has a few million clones, approximately 94% appearing once. Sequenced sample: naive CD4+ T cells sorted from blood. Stated subset: CD45RA+ positively selected. These receptors all stem from a man aged 18 to 30 in good health.

The chain combines TRBV2 with TRBJ2-1; D is unclear. Germline CDR1 is SNHLY and CDR2 is FYNNEI. The CDR3 has 16 residues. The V end was cut by 6 bases, the J end by 1 base, with 16 bases between. CDR3 residues: CASRAPRLQSYNEQFF. The CDR3 bases are TGTGCCAGCAGAGCCCCCAGACTCCAATCCTACAATGAGCAGTTCTTC.

The V and J genes are TRBV7-2 and TRBJ2-1; D perhaps matches TRBD1 (6 bases). There are 14 residues in the CDR3. Trimming removed 6 bases from V and 1 base from J, with 10 bases in between. The germline V gene has CDR1 SGHTA and CDR2 FQGNSA. The CDR3, as DNA: TGTGCCAGCAGGAAGGACAGTTCCTACAATGAGCAGTTCTTC. Translation: CASRKDSSYNEQFF.

The chain recombines TRBV7-8 with TRBJ2-7; tentatively, D is TRBD2 (7 bases). This CDR3 is built from 16 residues. The V gene's germline CDR1 is SGHVS and CDR2 FQNEAQ. The V and J ends lost 5 bases and 2 bases respectively, with 19 bases between them. CDR3 residues: CASSLGGAGGAYEQYF. The CDR3 DNA reads as TGTGCCAGCAGCCTGGGGGGGGCAGGCGGAGCCTACGAGCAGTACTTC. The full variable domain, in which reference TRBV7-8 and TRBJ2-7 provide the parts outside the CDR3, is GAGVSQSPRYKVAKRGQDVALRCDPISGHVSLFWYQQALGQGPEFLTYFQNEAQLDKSGLPSDRFFAERPEGSVSTLKIQRTQQEDSAVYLCASSLGGAGGAYEQYFGPGTRLTVT.

This chain uses TRBV4-1 with TRBJ1-2, with D possibly TRBD1 on 5 matching bases. Germline V gene lookup returns CDR1 MGHRA and CDR2 YSYEKL. This CDR3 spans 16 amino acids. V was shortened by 1 base and J by 2 bases, with 14 bases between the two germline ends. CDR3 residues: CASSQARGQGNYGYTF. In DNA form, the CDR3 reads TGCGCCAGCAGCCAAGCCCGGGGCCAAGGGAACTATGGCTACACCTTC.

The chain recombines TRBV30 with TRBJ2-7, with TRBD1 matching over 10 bases. CDR3 size: 16 residues. V lost 0 bases to trimming and J lost 3 bases; unmatched junction nucleotides: 8. CDR1 is GTSNPN, CDR2 SVGIG, per germline (reference sequence). The CDR3 loop reads CAWSVLDRGLYYEQYF. In DNA form, the CDR3 reads TGTGCCTGGAGTGTCCTCGACAGGGGGCTTTACTACGAGCAGTACTTC.

This rearrangement joins TRBV7-9 to TRBJ2-2; 7 positions agree with TRBD1. V shed 3 bases, J shed 6 bases, and the junction held 4 bases outside the gene matches. The CDR3 has 14 residues. The germline V gene encodes CDR1 SEHNR and CDR2 FQNEAQ (reference sequence). The CDR3 loop reads CASSFWQGAGELFF. In nucleotides, the CDR3 is TGTGCCAGCAGCTTTTGGCAGGGGGCCGGGGAGCTGTTTTTT.

The V and J genes are TRBV25-1 and TRBJ2-7; 9 bases are shared with TRBD1. This CDR3 spans 15 amino acids. V lost 7 bases to trimming and J lost 5 bases; unmatched junction nucleotides: 12. Germline CDR1 and CDR2: MGHDK and SYGVNS. The CDR3 region has the DNA TGTGCCAGCACCCAAGCCGGGACAGGGCTGCACGAGCAGTACTTC. This codes for CASTQAGTGLHEQYF.

This chain uses TRBV2 with TRBJ1-2; possibly TRBD1 for D (6 bases). In germline, CDR1 is SNHLY, CDR2 FYNNEI. Trimming left V 6 bases short and J 0 bases short, with 11 bases between. The CDR3 length is 14 residues. CDR3 amino acids: CASRGDTTNYGYTF. The CDR3 DNA reads as TGTGCCAGCAGGGGGGACACGACTAACTATGGCTACACCTTC.

This chain joins TRBV6-5 and TRBJ1-1; maybe TRBD1 (5 bases). Germline V CDR1 and CDR2: MNHEY, SVGAGI. Trimming pared 4 bases from V and 1 base from J, leaving 13 bases between. The CDR3 totals 15 residues. For the CDR3, the DNA is TGTGCCAGCAGTTGGGGGAGTTCCAAGAACACTGAAGCTTTCTTT. As protein: CASSWGSSKNTEAFF.

This clone was seen more than once but under ten times. CDR3 amino acids: CASSLDGTAYNSPLHF. For the CDR3, the DNA is TGTGCCAGCAGCTTAGATGGGACGGCATATAATTCACCCCTCCACTTT. The V call is TRBV7-9, the J call TRBJ1-6; perhaps TRBD1 as D (5 bases). The V and J ends lost 1 base and 4 bases respectively, with 11 bases between them. The CDR3 spans 16 residues. Germline CDR1 is SEHNR and CDR2 is FQNEAQ (reference sequence). The variable domain in full, with the rest retrieved from reference TRBV7-9 and TRBJ1-6, is DTGVSQNPRHKITKRGQNVTFRCDPISEHNRLYWYRQTLGQGPEFLTYFQNEAQLEKSRLLSDRFSAERPKGSFSTLEIQRTEQGDSAMYLCASSLDGTAYNSPLHFGNGTRLTVT.

The chain recombines TRBV13 with TRBJ1-2; 9 positions match TRBD1. Germline assignment: CDR1 PRHDT and CDR2 FYEKMQ (reference sequence). This CDR3 region has 15 residues. J lost 6 bases, V lost 5 bases, and 10 bases had no gene match. This CDR3 reads CASSILQGARDGYTF. CDR3 in DNA: TGTGCCAGCAGCATTCTACAGGGGGCGAGAGATGGCTACACCTTC.

The V call is TRBV12-5, the J call TRBJ1-1; weak D call: TRBD1 (5 bases). This CDR3 spans 14 amino acids. V shed 6 bases and J shed 1 base, with 12 bases lying between them. The germline V gene encodes CDR1 LGHNT and CDR2 FRNRAP. This CDR3 reads CASGSTGSNTEAFF. In DNA form, the CDR3 reads TGTGCTAGTGGATCCACAGGTTCGAACACTGAAGCTTTCTTT.

The gene calls are TRBV15 and TRBJ2-3; D is unresolved. CDR1 is LNHNV and CDR2 is YYDKDF in the germline V gene (reference sequence). The CDR3 extends over 16 amino acids. The V end was cut by 0 bases, the J end by 0 bases, with 10 bases between. For the CDR3, the DNA is TGTGCCACCAGCAGAGAAAGCGTTCCTAGCACAGATACGCAGTATTTT. Its translation is CATSRESVPSTDTQYF.

V gene TRBV6-6 combines with J gene TRBJ2-7, with 11 bases fitting TRBD1. CDR3 length equals 16 residues. Germline CDR1 and CDR2: MNHNY and SVGAGI (reference sequence). With 6 bases clipped from V and 1 base from J, the junction kept 8 bases outside the gene matches. The chain's CDR3 is CASSLLGQGASYEQYF. The CDR3 DNA sequence: TGTGCCAGCAGCCTTTTAGGACAGGGGGCATCCTACGAGCAGTACTTC.

For this clone: Different DNA sequences within this sample yield the same CDR3. This chain joins TRBV6-1 and TRBJ2-7, with 12 positions matching TRBD1. Trimming removed 3 bases from V and 4 bases from J; junction bases left unmatched: 1. Per germline, CDR1 MNHNS and CDR2 SASEGT. CDR3 length: 14 residues. This CDR3 reads CASSEGQGAYEQYF. The CDR3 region has the DNA TGTGCCAGCAGTGAGGGACAGGGGGCTTACGAGCAGTACTTC.

The chain is built from TRBV5-1 and TRBJ1-3; perhaps TRBD1 as D (6 bases). Trimming pared 0 bases from V and 8 bases from J, leaving 12 bases between. Germline CDR1 and CDR2: SGHRS and YFSETQ. CDR3 length equals 14 residues. CDR3 sequence reads: CASSLVTGGDTIYF. The CDR3 DNA is TGCGCCAGCAGCTTGGTGACAGGCGGGGACACCATATATTTT.

The CDR3 region has the DNA TGCGCCAGCAGCGGGGGACTAGCGGGTAGACAGTACTTC. Encoded protein: CASSGGLAGRQYF. The rearrangement links TRBV5-1 to TRBJ2-5; 12 bases match TRBD2. Germline V gene data show CDR1 as SGHRS and CDR2 as YFSETQ. The V segment lost 4 bases and the J segment 11 bases; nucleotides outside the gene matches: 6. The CDR3 spans 13 residues.

The V and J genes are TRBV29-1 and TRBJ1-4; 10 bases map to TRBD1. The germline V gene encodes CDR1 SQVTM and CDR2 ANQGSEA. After removal of 7 bases from V and 4 bases from J, the junction contained 9 bases not matched to a gene. This CDR3 has 15 amino acids. Here the CDR3 reads CSGTARDRGNEKLFF. CDR3 in DNA: TGCAGCGGAACCGCCCGGGACAGGGGTAATGAAAAACTGTTTTTT.

The V and J genes are TRBV5-6 and TRBJ2-1; the match to TRBD2 covers 10 bases. The CDR3 is 16 amino acids. Germline assignment: CDR1 SGHDT and CDR2 YYEEEE. Trimming took 2 bases from V and 10 from J; bases not matched to a gene: 12. CDR3 region: CASSFPAGGPLSEQFF. CDR3 sequence (DNA): TGTGCCAGCAGCTTTCCAGCGGGGGGGCCGCTGAGCGAGCAGTTCTTC.

In its sample, this clone was seen a few times. The chain combines TRBV19 with TRBJ1-1; 10 bases map to TRBD1. The V segment lost 7 bases and the J segment 10 bases; nucleotides outside the gene matches: 9. CDR1 LNHDA and CDR2 SQIVND come from the germline V gene (reference sequence). This CDR3 contains 13 residues. The CDR3 protein is CASNRGQGDGAFF. In nucleotides, the CDR3 is TGTGCCAGTAACCGTGGACAGGGGGACGGAGCTTTCTTT. Full variable domain (remainder filled in from reference TRBV19 and TRBJ1-1): DGGITQSPKYLFRKEGQNVTLSCEQNLNHDAMYWYRQDPGQGLRLIYYSQIVNDFQKGDIAEGYSVSREKKESFPLTVTSAQKNPTAFYLCASNRGQGDGAFFGQGTRLTVV.

This clone was picked up a small number of times. Other DNA sequences from this sample encode an identical CDR3 as well. The rearrangement uses TRBV30 and TRBJ1-1; D may be TRBD1 (5 bases). Germline loops: CDR1 GTSNPN, CDR2 SVGIG (reference sequence). Trimming removed 0 bases at V and 4 bases at J, with 9 bases between. The CDR3 spans 13 residues. The CDR3 nucleotides are TGTGCCTGGAGTGTACAGGTCGGCACTGAAGCTTTCTTT. It translates to CAWSVQVGTEAFF.

V gene TRBV5-1 combines with J gene TRBJ2-5; TRBD2 is a possible D gene (6 bases). The CDR3 runs 14 residues. Per the germline V gene, CDR1 is SGHRS and CDR2 is YFSETQ. Trimming removed 2 bases from V and 1 base from J, with 9 bases in between. CDR3 sequence (DNA): TGCGCCAGCAGCTTTCGCGGGGTCCAAGAGACCCAGTACTTC. This gives the protein CASSFRGVQETQYF.